Listed below are T cell receptor beta chains from one sample, sequenced in a study of blood T cells in healthy people across ages. TCRdb reprocessed the 5' RACE reads with MiXCR, giving one entry per CDR3 protein. The profile covers around 670,000 distinct CDR3 sequences, with about 30% appearing a single time and 15% to 18% taken by the ten largest. Sample: blood. The source is a woman older than 75 in good health. Both conserved end residues are part of each CDR3. The D gene is left open where the match is weak. The size of a clone is reported for some rows only, either as once, few or many, or as a class for expanded clones.

TRBJ2-2	-	many	TRBV7-2	CASRAGTANTGELFF	TGTGCCAGCAGGGCCGGGACGGCGAACACCGGGGAGCTGTTTTTT
TRBJ1-1	-	few	TRBV7-8	CASSPTPLNTEAFF	TGTGCCAGCAGCCCTACACCTTTGAACACTGAAGCTTTCTTT
TRBJ1-2	-	many	TRBV20-1	CSASSGIGYTF	TGCAGTGCTAGCTCAGGGATAGGCTACACCTTC
TRBJ1-5	-	few	TRBV3-1	CASSQLDQPQHF	TGTGCCAGCAGCCAACTGGATCAGCCCCAGCATTTT
TRBJ2-3	-	-	TRBV12-3/TRBV12-4	CASTPDGIRTDTQYF	TGTGCCAGCACTCCGGACGGAATTCGCACCGATACGCAGTATTTT
TRBJ2-1	-	many	TRBV7-2	CAFTGQGGGNEQFF	TGTGCCTTCACCGGGCAGGGGGGCGGGAATGAGCAGTTCTTC
TRBJ2-1	TRBD1	few	TRBV12-5	CASGLGQGYAVSRGNEQFF	TGTGCTAGTGGTTTGGGACAGGGTTACGCGGTCTCTAGGGGAAATGAGCAGTTCTTC
TRBJ2-3	TRBD2	many	TRBV6-1	CASSLTSGGTDTQYF	TGTGCCAGCAGCCTGACTAGCGGGGGCACAGATACGCAGTATTTT
TRBJ2-5	-	many	TRBV7-9	CASSLLNWYQETQYF	TGTGCCAGCAGCTTGTTGAATTGGTACCAAGAGACCCAGTACTTC
TRBJ1-5	TRBD1	-	TRBV20-1	CSASQGVDQPQHF	TGCAGTGCTAGCCAGGGGGTTGATCAGCCCCAGCATTTT
TRBJ2-5	-	many	TRBV20-1	CSTIGAAETQYF	TGCAGTACGATCGGGGCAGCGGAGACCCAGTACTTC
TRBJ2-4	-	many	TRBV5-1	CASRESSGLANIQYF	TGCGCCAGCCGCGAATCCTCAGGACTGGCAAACATTCAGTACTTC
TRBJ2-5	-	-	TRBV3-1	CASSLAWAEQYF	TGTGCCAGCAGTCTCGCCTGGGCTGAGCAGTACTTC
TRBJ2-1	TRBD2	-	TRBV3-1	CASSPTSGTRFF	TGTGCCAGCAGCCCGACCTCCGGGACTAGGTTCTTC
TRBJ1-1	-	-	TRBV4-3	CASSQGGTGGVTEAFF	TGCGCCAGCAGCCAAGGGGGAACGGGCGGGGTCACTGAAGCTTTCTTT
TRBJ2-1	TRBD2	few	TRBV9	CASGAASGGLRGEQFF	TGTGCCAGCGGCGCCGCTAGCGGGGGCCTCCGCGGTGAGCAGTTCTTC
TRBJ2-7	-	many	TRBV7-9	CASSPTAVAEQYF	TGTGCCAGCAGCCCGACAGCCGTGGCGGAGCAGTACTTC
TRBJ2-1	TRBD2	few	TRBV10-3	CAISRTSEDYNEQFF	TGTGCCATCAGTCGGACTAGCGAGGATTACAATGAGCAGTTCTTC
TRBJ1-2	-	many	TRBV20-1	CSASLRARHLNGYTF	TGCAGTGCTAGTCTTCGGGCCCGCCACCTTAATGGCTACACCTTC
TRBJ2-1	-	many	TRBV29-1	CSVDRAGVYGNEQFF	TGCAGCGTTGACAGGGCGGGCGTTTATGGCAATGAGCAGTTCTTC
TRBJ2-5	-	many	TRBV7-8	CASSPYYTGNQETQYF	TGTGCCAGCAGCCCCTACTACACCGGGAACCAAGAGACCCAGTACTTC
TRBJ1-1	TRBD1	many	TRBV6-9	CASRTQGDTEAFF	TGTGCCAGCAGAACACAGGGGGACACTGAAGCTTTCTTT
TRBJ2-7	-	many	TRBV12-3/TRBV12-4	CASSFDSYEQYF	TGTGCCAGCAGTTTCGACAGCTACGAGCAGTACTTC
TRBJ2-1	TRBD2	-	TRBV7-2	CASSSSGDPFNEQFF	TGTGCCAGCAGCTCTAGCGGGGATCCCTTCAATGAGCAGTTCTTC
TRBJ1-6	-	many	TRBV20-1	CSASRQRDSPLHF	TGCAGTGCTAGTAGGCAGAGAGACTCACCCCTCCACTTT
TRBJ2-7	TRBD1	few	TRBV6-5	CASSPSGGGYEQYF	TGTGCCAGCAGCCCGTCAGGGGGTGGGTACGAGCAGTACTTC
TRBJ1-1	-	-	TRBV4-2	CASSQMAGMNTEAFF	TGTGCCAGCAGCCAAATGGCAGGGATGAACACTGAAGCTTTCTTT
TRBJ1-2	-	-	TRBV15	CATSMRDLGGYTF	TGTGCCACCAGCATGAGGGACCTTGGTGGCTACACCTTC
TRBJ1-2	-	many	TRBV21-1	CASSPSGLDGYTF	TGTGCCAGCTCACCATCTGGGCTGGATGGCTACACCTTC
TRBJ2-3	-	many	TRBV5-1	CASSSSQGTDTQYF	TGCGCCAGCAGCTCCTCACAGGGCACAGATACGCAGTATTTT
TRBJ2-2	-	-	TRBV3-1	CASNQDRAVMNTGELFF	TGTGCCAGCAACCAAGATCGGGCAGTTATGAACACCGGGGAGCTGTTTTTT
TRBJ2-3	-	many	TRBV25-1	CASFYALAQYF	TGTGCCAGCTTTTACGCTCTGGCGCAGTATTTT
TRBJ1-5	-	few	TRBV27	CASRPGPSNQPQHF	TGTGCCAGCAGGCCGGGCCCAAGCAATCAGCCCCAGCATTTT
TRBJ2-1	-	few	TRBV2	CASRTGRCDEQFF	TGTGCCAGCAGGACAGGGAGGTGCGATGAGCAGTTCTTC
TRBJ2-6	TRBD1	many	TRBV20-1	CSARDPRIGGFSGANVLTF	TGCAGTGCTAGAGATCCGCGAATAGGGGGCTTTAGTGGGGCCAACGTCCTGACTTTC
TRBJ1-2	TRBD1	many	TRBV5-1	CASGLPGQGLDGYTF	TGCGCCAGCGGACTACCGGGACAGGGGTTGGATGGCTACACCTTC
TRBJ1-1	-	-	TRBV5-1	CASSLIPPGTNTEAFF	TGCGCCAGCAGCTTGATCCCCCCCGGCACCAACACTGAAGCTTTCTTT
TRBJ2-2	-	-	TRBV19	CAGMGSTGELFF	TGTGCCGGTATGGGGAGCACCGGGGAGCTGTTTTTT